This passage covers 18 T cell receptor beta chains from one sample sequenced in a study of OX40 agonist ivuxolimab in advanced cancers. Measured with immunoSEQ multiplex PCR; TCRdb has only the in-frame clones, and not every one. The sample includes 30,000 to 40,000 clones, around 80% of them seen just once. This material consisted of CD4+ or CD8+ T cells sorted from blood, taken in a trial of the OX40 agonist ivuxolimab. Every receptor here comes from an adult with an advanced solid tumor such as melanoma, head and neck, liver or kidney cancer.

This chain uses TRBV7-9 with TRBJ2-2; 8 bases line up with TRBD2. Germline loops: CDR1 SEHNR, CDR2 FQNEAQ (reference sequence). The CDR3 length is 15 residues. J lost 6 bases, V lost 2 bases, and 5 bases had no gene match. CDR3 residues: CASSLFGLAAGELFF. CDR3 DNA: TGTGCCAGCAGCTTATTCGGACTAGCTGCCGGGGAGCTGTTTTTT.

The chain couples TRBV28 to TRBJ1-2; TRBD1 matches at 8 bases. This CDR3 region has 19 residues. Trimming at V came to 7 bases and at J to 0 bases, leaving 19 bases not matched to a gene. From germline, CDR1 is MDHEN and CDR2 SYDVKM. The CDR3 nucleotides read TGTGCCAGCACCTCTGTGGGCGGGGGGACAGGTATTTCTAACTATGGCTACACCTTC. This gives the protein CASTSVGGGTGISNYGYTF.

The chain carries TRBV29-1 and TRBJ2-7, with 9 bases fitting TRBD1. CDR1 SQVTM and CDR2 ANQGSEA come from the germline V gene. This CDR3 has 14 residues. Germline trimming cut 5 bases from V and 5 bases from J; bases unmatched to any gene: 10. CDR3 DNA sequence: TGCAGCGTTCCCGGGACAGGGAAAACCCACGAGCAGTACTTC. This codes for CSVPGTGKTHEQYF.

This chain uses TRBV6-5 with TRBJ2-2; 9 bases agree with TRBD1. Germline V gene lookup returns CDR1 MNHEY and CDR2 SVGAGI. This CDR3 comprises 14 residues. Unmatched junction bases numbered 7, after V lost 8 bases and J lost 6 bases. In nucleotides, the CDR3 is TGTGCCAGCGCCCGGGACAGGGCGGCCGGGGAGCTGTTTTTT. It is translated as CASARDRAAGELFF.

The chain carries TRBV6-6 and TRBJ1-6; the match to TRBD1 covers 9 bases. The CDR3 loop spans 13 amino acids. The ends lost 5 bases at V and 10 bases at J; junction bases unmatched: 3. Germline assignment: CDR1 MNHNY and CDR2 SVGAGI (reference sequence). CDR3 in amino acids: CASSRTGESPLHF. CDR3 in DNA: TGTGCCAGCAGTAGGACAGGGGAATCACCCCTCCACTTT.

The rearrangement uses TRBV28 and TRBJ2-5; no clear D. The CDR3 has 13 residues. In germline, CDR1 is MDHEN, CDR2 SYDVKM. Deletions cut 4 bases from V and 0 bases from J, with 6 bases between. The CDR3 sequence: CASSSPYQETQYF. In DNA form, the CDR3 reads TGTGCCAGCAGTTCCCCGTACCAAGAGACCCAGTACTTC. Together with reference TRBV28 and TRBJ2-5, the CDR3 gives the full variable domain: DVKVTQSSRYLVKRTGEKVFLECVQDMDHENMFWYRQDPGLGLRLIYFSYDVKMKEKGDIPEGYSVSREKKERFSLILESASTNQTSMYLCASSSPYQETQYFGPGTRLLVL.

The V gene is TRBV25-1, the J gene TRBJ1-1; possibly TRBD1 for D (5 bases). The V and J ends lost 9 bases and 5 bases respectively, with 16 bases between them. The CDR3 has 13 amino acids. CDR1 MGHDK and CDR2 SYGVNS come from the germline V gene. Written as DNA, the CDR3 is TGTGCCAGTCGGGGCGAGATGGGAACTGAAGCTTTCTTT. It specifies CASRGEMGTEAFF.

This clone came up a few times. The V gene is TRBV9, the J gene TRBJ1-6, with D possibly being TRBD1 (5 bases). The V gene lost 0 bases and the J gene lost 5 bases, with 9 bases spanning the gap. Per the germline V gene, CDR1 is SGDLS and CDR2 is YYNGEE. The CDR3 is 15 residues long. The CDR3 loop reads CASSVAGRDNSPLHF. CDR3 DNA: TGTGCCAGCAGCGTAGCGGGACGGGATAATTCACCCCTCCACTTT.

J is TRBJ1-1 and V is TRBV4-2, with 9 bases that match TRBD1. With 4 bases clipped from V and 1 base from J, the junction kept 4 bases outside the gene matches. This CDR3 comprises 15 residues. Germline V gene lookup returns CDR1 LGHNA and CDR2 YNFKEQ. The CDR3: CASSPVGQGNTEAFF. The CDR3 region has the DNA TGTGCCAGCAGCCCAGTGGGACAGGGGAACACTGAAGCTTTCTTT.

This chain joins TRBV28 and TRBJ2-1, with unresolved D. CDR1 MDHEN and CDR2 SYDVKM come from the germline V gene. The CDR3 has 12 residues. Trimming took off 1 base at V and 6 bases at J, with 4 bases between the two ends. DNA for the CDR3: TGTGCCAGCAGTTTATCTCGCAATGAGCAGTTCTTC. This encodes CASSLSRNEQFF.

The chain joins TRBV27 to TRBJ1-1, with 10 bases lining up with TRBD1. Germline V lookup: CDR1 MNHEY, CDR2 SMNVEV (reference sequence). V lost 6 bases to trimming and J lost 4 bases; unmatched junction nucleotides: 11. CDR3 length: 16 residues. CDR3 DNA: TGTGCCAGCAGAAGACAGGGGGCAGGATACGGCACTGAAGCTTTCTTT. Protein: CASRRQGAGYGTEAFF.

The chain is built from TRBV20-1 and TRBJ1-1; D uncertain. Germline V gives CDR1 DFQATT, CDR2 SNEGSKA (reference sequence). V was cut by 7 bases and J by 5 bases, with 8 bases left in between. The CDR3 contains 10 residues. The CDR3 nucleotides are TGCAGTGTTGAGGCGACTGAAGCTTTCTTT. Its protein product is CSVEATEAFF.

The gene calls are TRBV25-1 and TRBJ2-1; 9 nucleotides match TRBD1. Per germline, CDR1 MGHDK and CDR2 SYGVNS. V shed 6 bases, J shed 5 bases, and the junction held 5 bases outside the gene matches. CDR3 size: 14 residues. The CDR3 sequence: CASSRDRDNNEQFF. In nucleotides, the CDR3 is TGTGCCAGCAGCCGGGACAGGGACAACAATGAGCAGTTCTTC.

V and J are TRBV4-1 and TRBJ1-5; unclear D gene. Trimming pared 1 base from V and 3 bases from J, leaving 13 bases between. CDR3 length: 16 residues. In germline, CDR1 is MGHRA, CDR2 YSYEKL. The CDR3 here is CASSQVGPGANQPQHF. Here the CDR3 DNA reads TGCGCCAGCAGCCAAGTAGGTCCAGGCGCCAATCAGCCCCAGCATTTT.

The chain links TRBV5-1 to TRBJ2-5; 10 nucleotides line up with TRBD1. The germline V gene encodes CDR1 SGHRS and CDR2 YFSETQ. V shed 4 bases, J shed 5 bases, and the junction held 5 bases outside the gene matches. The CDR3 consists of 14 residues. The CDR3 protein is CASSTRQGAETQYF. The CDR3 DNA reads as TGCGCCAGCAGCACAAGACAGGGGGCTGAGACCCAGTACTTC.

J is TRBJ2-3 and V is TRBV7-3; D gene ambiguous. The V gene lost 5 bases and the J gene lost 4 bases, with 10 bases spanning the gap. The CDR3 has 13 residues. Germline V CDR1 and CDR2: SGHTA, FQGTGA. The CDR3, as DNA: TGTGCCAGCAGCCAGATCTCTGCAGATACGCAGTATTTT. Translating it yields CASSQISADTQYF.

J is TRBJ2-5 and V is TRBV19; 9 bases map to TRBD1. The end of the DNA is better explained by TRBJ2-7, so the J call may be wrong. Germline V gene data show CDR1 as LNHDA and CDR2 as SQIVND (reference sequence). There are 15 residues in the CDR3. The CDR3 DNA follows: TGTGCCAGTAGTCCTGGGACAGGGAATATCAACGAGCAGTACTTC. Translating it yields CASSPGTGNINEQYF.

This chain uses TRBV5-4 with TRBJ2-2; D is unresolved. CDR1 is SGHNT and CDR2 is YYREEE in the germline V gene (reference sequence). The V end was cut by 3 bases, the J end by 5 bases, with 5 bases between. This CDR3 is 12 amino acids long. The CDR3 DNA reads as TGTGCCAGCAGCTCAGGTACCGGGGAGCTGTTTTTT. This encodes CASSSGTGELFF.